Listed here are 21 T cell receptor beta chains from one sample, sequenced in a study of regulatory T cells in long-lasting Graves disease. Described time point: persistent/refractory GD, antithyroid drugs over 5 years with positive TRAb. Extracted PBMC RNA gave rise to the TCR library. CDR3-region Arm-PCR and iRepertoire HTBI primers produced the TCR beta libraries. One entry per CDR3 protein, called by TCRdb with MiXCR from the multiplex PCR reads. The sample lists 650,000 to 850,000 distinct CDR3 sequences, around 30% seen once, with 40% to 50% in the top ten. The sequences come from peripheral blood mononuclear cells (PBMCs), collected when the disease was refractory, from a patient treated with antithyroid drugs. The receptors were sampled from a female donor with Graves disease.

This clonotype was recorded at least ten times. The chain is built from TRBV27 and TRBJ1-4; unclear D gene. The CDR3 has 15 amino acids. Germline V CDR1 and CDR2: MNHEY, SMNVEV (reference sequence). The V end was cut by 5 bases, the J end by 0 bases, with 10 bases between. In DNA form, the CDR3 reads TGTGCCAGCAGTCCCTGGGTGGCAACTAATGAAAAACTGTTTTTT. It codes for CASSPWVATNEKLFF.

This clonotype was detected only a few times. The chain links TRBV18 to TRBJ2-7; 9 bases fit TRBD1. CDR1 and CDR2 from the germline V gene are KGHSH and LQKENI. V dropped 0 bases and J dropped 3; count of bases not matched to a gene: 3. The CDR3 extends over 15 amino acids. The CDR3 DNA is TGTGCCAGCTCACCACCCACAGGGGGCCGCTACGAGCAGTACTTC. As protein: CASSPPTGGRYEQYF.

In this sample, this clonotype turned up many times. This chain links TRBV6-1 with TRBJ2-7, with D perhaps being TRBD1 or TRBD2 (5 bases each). This CDR3 has 13 residues. V shed 8 bases and J shed 2 bases, with 13 bases lying between them. CDR1 and CDR2 from the germline V gene are MNHNS and SASEGT. CDR3 in amino acids: CASSRGGAYEQYF. In DNA, the CDR3 is TGTGCCAGCTCTCGGGGCGGAGCCTACGAGCAGTACTTC.

The chain joins TRBV6-2 or TRBV6-3 to TRBJ1-5; D not resolved. The germline gives CDR1 MNHEY, CDR2 SVGEGT. The V and J ends lost 6 bases and 3 bases respectively, with 12 bases between them. CDR3 length: 14 residues. The CDR3 DNA is TGTGCCAGCAGGGCCGACACCAACAATCAGCCCCAGCATTTT. This gives the protein CASRADTNNQPQHF.

J is TRBJ1-1 and V is TRBV6-1; D gene uncertain. This CDR3 is built from 17 residues. Trimming left V 6 bases short and J 0 bases short, with 20 bases between. The germline gives CDR1 MNHNS, CDR2 SASEGT. CDR3 nucleotides: TGTGCCAGCAGGTCCGGGAGGGCAGGTATCATGAACACTGAAGCTTTCTTT. Protein sequence: CASRSGRAGIMNTEAFF.

With regard to this clonotype: A read error may account for a junction end that differs from germline. The V call is TRBV28, the J call TRBJ1-1; D perhaps matches TRBD1 (5 bases). This CDR3 is built from 15 residues. Germline CDR1 MDHEN, CDR2 SYDVKM. For the CDR3, the DNA is TGTGCCAGCAGTTTATCGCGGGGGATGAACACTGAAGCTTCCTTT. It translates to CASSLSRGMNTEASF.

This clonotype was found a few times. The rearrangement links TRBV28 to TRBJ2-2; TRBD2 matches at 9 bases. CDR1 and CDR2 (germline): MDHEN, SYDVKM. The CDR3 has 16 residues. Trimming took 4 bases from V and 4 from J; bases not matched to a gene: 7. CDR3 protein: CASSYSASGITGELFF. In DNA, the CDR3 is TGTGCCAGCAGTTACTCGGCTAGCGGGATCACCGGGGAGCTGTTTTTT.

This chain uses TRBV6-1 with TRBJ2-5, with TRBD2 identical over 13 bases. Trimming removed 5 bases from V and 5 bases from J; junction bases left unmatched: 8. The CDR3 runs 16 residues. The germline V gene has CDR1 MNHNS and CDR2 SASEGT. DNA of the CDR3: TGTGCCAGCAGTCCCCCCGGACTAGCGGGAGCGGAGACCCAGTACTTC. Translated, it gives CASSPPGLAGAETQYF.

This clonotype was detected ten times or more. One junction end does not reproduce the germline sequence, and a read error may be involved. This chain joins TRBV7-3 and TRBJ2-7, with TRBD1 matching 7 bases. In germline, CDR1 is SGHTA, CDR2 FQGTGA. This CDR3 region has 16 residues. In DNA form, the CDR3 reads TGTGCCAGCAGCTTCCAAATAGACAGGGTCTCCGACGAGCAGTACTTC. Protein sequence: CASSFQIDRVSDEQYF. The full variable domain, in which reference TRBV7-3 and TRBJ2-7 provide the parts outside the CDR3, is GAGVSQTPSNKVTEKGKYVELRCDPISGHTALYWYRQSLGQGPEFLIYFQGTGAADDSGLPNDRFFAVRPEGSVSTLKIQRTERGDSAVYLCASSFQIDRVSDEQYFGPGTRLTVT.

Ten or more counts support this clonotype. The chain combines TRBV28 with TRBJ1-2; D is uncertain. The CDR3 loop spans 15 amino acids. Germline CDR1 reads MDHEN; CDR2 reads SYDVKM. With 5 bases removed from V and 5 bases from J, the gap between germline ends came to 18 bases. CDR3 coding DNA: TGTGCCAGCAGTGCGCCAGGCAGGACTTCATATGGCTACACCTTC. This sequence encodes CASSAPGRTSYGYTF.

This rearrangement joins TRBV29-1 to TRBJ2-7; 7 bases agree with TRBD1. Per the germline V gene, CDR1 is SQVTM and CDR2 is ANQGSEA. The CDR3 contains 14 residues. V lost 5 bases to trimming and J lost 5 bases; unmatched junction nucleotides: 12. The CDR3 DNA sequence: TGCAGCGTTAGTAAGACAGGGAGTAACCACGAGCAGTACTTC. It yields the protein CSVSKTGSNHEQYF.

V usage is TRBV15 and J usage is TRBJ1-3; 7 bases match TRBD1. The CDR3 has 17 residues. Trimming removed 5 bases from V and 0 bases from J; junction bases left unmatched: 10. The germline V gene has CDR1 LNHNV and CDR2 YYDKDF (reference sequence). The CDR3: CATSSDRPASSGNTIYF. CDR3 coding DNA: TGTGCCACCAGCTCGGACAGGCCGGCCTCCTCTGGAAACACCATATATTTT.

The table lists this clonotype with a few counts. This rearrangement joins TRBV29-1 to TRBJ1-5; no reliable D call. V lost 4 bases and J lost 5, with 12 bases in between. CDR3 size: 13 residues. The germline V gene encodes CDR1 SQVTM and CDR2 ANQGSEA. CDR3 nucleotide sequence: TGCAGCGTTGGCCGCGGGAAGGATCAGCCCCAGCATTTT. It specifies CSVGRGKDQPQHF.

V gene TRBV5-1 combines with J gene TRBJ2-7; 7 bases map to TRBD2. The junction had 9 bases not matched to a gene; V was cut back by 4 bases and J by 2 bases. Germline V gene lookup returns CDR1 SGHRS and CDR2 YFSETQ. The CDR3 has 15 residues. CDR3 DNA: TGCGCCAGCAGCCCCGGAAAGCGGGACGCCTACGAGCAGTACTTC. Encoded protein: CASSPGKRDAYEQYF.

This clonotype has a count of ten or more. This sequence joins TRBV5-1 and TRBJ1-1; unclear D gene. The CDR3 sequence is 14 residues long. Trimming stripped 4 bases from V and 0 bases from J, with 10 bases between. Germline values: CDR1 SGHRS, CDR2 YFSETQ. CDR3 sequence: CASSNGGMNTEAFF. The CDR3 bases are TGCGCCAGCAGCAATGGAGGGATGAACACTGAAGCTTTCTTT.

Many counts were recorded for this clonotype. V usage is TRBV28 and J usage is TRBJ1-5; TRBD1 agrees at 7 bases. The length of the CDR3 is 15 residues. Trimming at V came to 7 bases and at J to 1 base, leaving 7 bases not matched to a gene. CDR1 MDHEN and CDR2 SYDVKM come from the germline V gene. The CDR3 sequence: CASISEGASNQPQHF. DNA for the CDR3: TGTGCCAGCATATCGGAGGGGGCCAGCAATCAGCCCCAGCATTTT.

This clonotype has a handful of counts. This sequence joins TRBV7-6 and TRBJ2-2; TRBD2 matches 14 bases. The CDR3 has 17 amino acids. Germline V gene sequence: CDR1 SGHVS, CDR2 FNYEAQ. After removal of 4 bases from V and 4 bases from J, the junction contained 5 bases not matched to a gene. The CDR3 sequence is CASSYGLAGGGTGELFF. For the CDR3, the DNA is TGTGCCAGCAGCTATGGACTAGCGGGAGGCGGCACCGGGGAGCTGTTTTTT.

This clonotype has a count of ten or more. This chain joins TRBV12-3 or TRBV12-4 and TRBJ1-2; maybe TRBD1 (5 bases). Between the trimmed V and J ends, which lost 4 bases and 6 bases, there was a span of 18 bases. The CDR3 extends over 15 amino acids. In DNA form, the CDR3 reads TGTGCCAGCAGTTCATCTGCGGGACGGATCCATGGCTACACCTTC. This codes for CASSSSAGRIHGYTF.

This clonotype has a single count. Relative to the germline gene, one junction end is altered; a read error may explain this. CDR3 loop: CASSIAGQVGNSPLHF. The CDR3 bases are TGTGCCAGTAGTATAGCGGGACAGGTCGGGAATTCGCCCCTCCACTTT. The V gene is TRBV19, the J gene TRBJ1-6; TRBD1 matches 8 bases. CDR3 length: 16 residues. Germline CDR1 reads LNHDA; CDR2 reads SQIVND (reference sequence).

This chain uses TRBV12-5 with TRBJ2-6, with 7 positions matching TRBD1. Germline V gene sequence: CDR1 LGHNT, CDR2 FRNRAP. The CDR3 is made up of 17 amino acids. V shed 5 bases and J 4 bases; nucleotides not matched to a gene: 11. The CDR3 is CASGPDRVHSGANVLTF. The CDR3 DNA sequence: TGTGCTAGTGGTCCCGACAGGGTCCACTCAGGGGCCAACGTCCTGACTTTC.

This clonotype was found once. The chain joins TRBV15 to TRBJ2-7, with D perhaps TRBD2 (7 bases). Germline CDR1 and CDR2: LNHNV and YYDKDF (reference sequence). This CDR3 is 17 amino acids long. V lost 2 bases and J 1 base, leaving 18 bases between the germline ends. Here the CDR3 DNA reads TGTGCCACCAGCAGACGCGAGCGGGGACAACGATCCTACGAGCAGTACTTC. It specifies CATSRRERGQRSYEQYF.